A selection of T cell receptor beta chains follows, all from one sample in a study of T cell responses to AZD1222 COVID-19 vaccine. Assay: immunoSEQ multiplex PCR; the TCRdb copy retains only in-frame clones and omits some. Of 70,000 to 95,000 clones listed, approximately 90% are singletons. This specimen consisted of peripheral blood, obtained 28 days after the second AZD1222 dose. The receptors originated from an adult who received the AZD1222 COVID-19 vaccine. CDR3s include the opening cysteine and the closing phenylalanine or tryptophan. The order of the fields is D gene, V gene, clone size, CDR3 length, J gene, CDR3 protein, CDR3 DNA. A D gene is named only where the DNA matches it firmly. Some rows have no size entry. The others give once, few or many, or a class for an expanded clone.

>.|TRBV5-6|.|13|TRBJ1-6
CASHEGGSSPLHF
TGTGCCAGCCACGAAGGAGGGAGCTCACCCCTCCACTTT
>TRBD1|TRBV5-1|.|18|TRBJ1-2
CASSGNLRDRANNYGYTF
TGCGCCAGCAGCGGAAACTTGAGAGACAGGGCAAACAACTATGGCTACACCTTC
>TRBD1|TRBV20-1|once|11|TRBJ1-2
CSAGTVRGYTF
TGCAGTGCTGGGACAGTCCGTGGCTACACCTTC
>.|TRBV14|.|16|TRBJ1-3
CASSHLTGGLGNTIYF
TGTGCCAGCAGCCACCTGACGGGAGGTCTGGGAAACACCATATATTTT
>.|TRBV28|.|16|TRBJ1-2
CASSPGGGRPLYGYTF
TGTGCCAGCAGTCCCGGAGGGGGACGGCCCCTCTATGGCTACACCTTC
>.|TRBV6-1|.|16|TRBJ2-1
CASSARRGGQANEQFF
TGTGCCAGCAGTGCTCGGAGGGGCGGGCAGGCCAATGAGCAGTTCTTC
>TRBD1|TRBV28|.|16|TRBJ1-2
CASSLPRTGDYYGYTF
TGTGCCAGCAGCTTACCCCGGACAGGGGACTATTATGGCTACACCTTC
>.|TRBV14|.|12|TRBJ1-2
CASSPGVAFPTF
TGTGCCAGCAGCCCGGGGGTCGCTTTCCCCACCTTC
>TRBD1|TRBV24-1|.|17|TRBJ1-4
CATSDFDGDRGNEKLFF
TGTGCCACCAGTGATTTCGACGGGGACAGGGGAAATGAAAAACTGTTTTTT
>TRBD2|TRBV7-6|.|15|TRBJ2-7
CASAPRGLAGWEQYF
TGTGCCAGCGCTCCTCGGGGGCTAGCGGGGTGGGAGCAGTACTTC